What follows describes a single TCR beta chain. Its antigen remains unknown. The sample belongs to a study of blood T cell dynamics during melanoma immunotherapy. Study-wide results and limits: At W3, later disease-control patients showed bifurcated PBMC repertoire changes, unlike progressors.

Method: immunoSEQ multiplex PCR; TCRdb's copy keeps in-frame clones and lacks some. The sample lists 7,000 to 8,500 clones, more than 70% seen once, with around 2.5% in the top ten. The CDR3 spans 15 residues. Germline CDR1 is SGHKS and CDR2 is YYEKEE (reference sequence). V lost 3 bases to trimming and J lost 5 bases; unmatched junction nucleotides: 11. This sample's time point: week 3, after first cycle of checkpoint inhibitor. Samples come from before therapy and from week 3 after the first blockade cycle. The chain carries TRBV5-5 and TRBJ2-7; the match to TRBD1 covers 7 bases. The TCR comes from a human donor with melanoma. The starting material was blood, obtained from a patient treated with checkpoint blockade. Here the CDR3 reads CASSYRTGIGNEQYF. CDR3 bases: TGTGCCAGCAGCTACCGGACAGGAATCGGGAACGAGCAGTACTTC.